The present entry profiles one T cell receptor (beta chain) with its context. Using immunoSEQ multiplex PCR, the repertoire was profiled, and TCRdb retains in-frame clones only, with some absent. The sample gives 20,000 to 25,000 clones, roughly four fifths of which show up once; about 9.9% is in the top ten. This CDR3 comprises 14 residues. V shed 10 bases and J shed 6 bases, with 21 bases lying between them. CDR1 MNHEY and CDR2 SMNVEV come from the germline V gene (reference sequence). These data belong to a study of sequential checkpoint blockade in melanoma. Treatment indicated: randomized to nivolumab then ipilimumab (arm A) or the reverse (arm B).

The clonotype originates from a human donor with melanoma. The chain couples TRBV27 to TRBJ1-1; tentatively, D is TRBD1 (6 bases). Material: CD8+ T cells sorted from blood (inferred from file names), obtained from a patient given nivolumab and ipilimumab in sequence. CDR3 residues: CATKTGTVGAEAFF. The CDR3 DNA is TGTGCCACCAAGACAGGTACGGTTGGCGCTGAAGCTTTCTTT.